Included here is one T cell receptor (beta chain) sequence, with context. Its target is unknown. The data originate from a study of shared clonotypes between healthy human individuals. Study-level information: CD4 naive cells filled three plates per donor, CD4 memory three, CD8 naive two and CD8 memory one. Study-level findings and limits: Non-shared clonotypes were found to have lower generation probabilities than the clonotypes that were shared by all four of the sorted-subset donors.

This table comes from immunoSEQ multiplex PCR, and its TCRdb copy is limited to in-frame clones, with some not included. The sample consists of some 380,000 clones, around 96% of them appearing once. Donors included only healthy HIV-negative adults lacking recent acute infections or vaccinations. The CDR3 length is 17 residues. From germline, CDR1 is GTSNPN and CDR2 SVGIG (reference sequence). The V gene lost 4 bases and the J gene lost 1 base, with 20 bases spanning the gap. The origin of this receptor is a man aged 30-40 years in good health. The sequencing input was memory CD8+ T cells sorted from blood. Subset of the sample: CD45RO+ cells pooled with CCR7-negative TemRA cells. The chain links TRBV30 to TRBJ1-3, with D perhaps matching TRBD1 (6 bases). The CDR3 protein is CAWTTTGRGGSGNTIYF. Written as DNA, the CDR3 is TGTGCCTGGACCACAACGGGGAGGGGGGGTTCTGGAAACACCATATATTTT.